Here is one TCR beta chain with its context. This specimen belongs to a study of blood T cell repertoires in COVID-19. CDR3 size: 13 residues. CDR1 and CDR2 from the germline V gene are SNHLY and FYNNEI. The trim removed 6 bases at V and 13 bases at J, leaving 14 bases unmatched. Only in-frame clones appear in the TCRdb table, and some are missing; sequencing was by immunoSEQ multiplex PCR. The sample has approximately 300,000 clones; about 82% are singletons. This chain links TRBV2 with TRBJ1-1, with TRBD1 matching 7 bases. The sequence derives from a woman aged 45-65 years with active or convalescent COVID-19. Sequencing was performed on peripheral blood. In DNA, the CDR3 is TGTGCCAGCAGCCTCACAGGGGTAGAAGTGGGTTTCTTT. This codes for CASSLTGVEVGFF. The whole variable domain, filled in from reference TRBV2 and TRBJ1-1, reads EPEVTQTPSHQVTQMGQEVILRCVPISNHLYFYWYRQILGQKVEFLVSFYNNEISEKSEIFDDQFSVERPDGSNFTLKIRSTKLEDSAMYFCASSLTGVEVGFFGQGTRLTVV.